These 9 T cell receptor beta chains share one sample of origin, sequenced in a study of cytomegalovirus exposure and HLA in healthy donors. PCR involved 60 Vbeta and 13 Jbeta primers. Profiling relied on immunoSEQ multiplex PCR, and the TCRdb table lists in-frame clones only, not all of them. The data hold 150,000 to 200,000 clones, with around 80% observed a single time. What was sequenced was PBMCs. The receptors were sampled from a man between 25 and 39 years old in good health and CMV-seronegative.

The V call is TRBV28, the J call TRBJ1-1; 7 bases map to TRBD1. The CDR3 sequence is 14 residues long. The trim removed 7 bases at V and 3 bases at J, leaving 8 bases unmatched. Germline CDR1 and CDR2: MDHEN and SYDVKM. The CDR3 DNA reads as TGTGCCAGCACCACAGGGGCAGTGTACACTGAAGCTTTCTTT. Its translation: CASTTGAVYTEAFF.

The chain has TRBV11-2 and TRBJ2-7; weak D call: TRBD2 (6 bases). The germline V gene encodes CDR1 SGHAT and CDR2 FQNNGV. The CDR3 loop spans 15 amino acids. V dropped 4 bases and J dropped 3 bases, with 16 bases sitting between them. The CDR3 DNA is TGTGCCAGCAGCTCCCTTAGGCGGAGGGACTACGAGCAGTACTTC. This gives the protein CASSSLRRRDYEQYF.

DNA of the CDR3: TGTGCCAGCAGCTTAAAACTAGCGGGAGTCACAGATACGCAGTATTTT. Its protein product is CASSLKLAGVTDTQYF. The rearrangement links TRBV11-3 to TRBJ2-3; 11 bases are a match to TRBD2. The CDR3 has 16 amino acids. The V and J ends lost 2 bases and 2 bases, in that order; junction bases with no gene match: 3. Germline CDR1 SGHNT, CDR2 YENEEA.

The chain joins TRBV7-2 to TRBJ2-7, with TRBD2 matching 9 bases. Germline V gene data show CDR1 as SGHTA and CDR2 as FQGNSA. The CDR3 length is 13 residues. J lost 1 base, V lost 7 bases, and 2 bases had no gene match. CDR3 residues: CASTAGGSYEQYF. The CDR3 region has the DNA TGTGCCAGCACTGCGGGAGGGTCCTACGAGCAGTACTTC.

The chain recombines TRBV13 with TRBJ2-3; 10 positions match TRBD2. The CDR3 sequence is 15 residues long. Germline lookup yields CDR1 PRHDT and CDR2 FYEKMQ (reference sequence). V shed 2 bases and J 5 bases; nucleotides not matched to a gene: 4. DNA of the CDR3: TGTGCCAGCAGCTTACTAGCGGGAGTGAGAGATACGCAGTATTTT. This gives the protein CASSLLAGVRDTQYF.

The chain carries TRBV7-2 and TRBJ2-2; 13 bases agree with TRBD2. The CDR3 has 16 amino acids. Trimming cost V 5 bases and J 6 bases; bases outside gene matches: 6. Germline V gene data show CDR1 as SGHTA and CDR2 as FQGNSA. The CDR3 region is CASSERTSGRAGELFF. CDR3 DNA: TGTGCCAGCAGCGAAAGGACTAGCGGGAGAGCCGGGGAGCTGTTTTTT.

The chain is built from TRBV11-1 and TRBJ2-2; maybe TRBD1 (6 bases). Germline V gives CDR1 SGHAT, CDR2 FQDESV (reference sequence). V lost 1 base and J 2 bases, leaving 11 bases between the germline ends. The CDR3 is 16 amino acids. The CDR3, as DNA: TGTGCCAGCAGCTTAGGCGCAGGGGTTAACACCGGGGAGCTGTTTTTT. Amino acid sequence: CASSLGAGVNTGELFF.

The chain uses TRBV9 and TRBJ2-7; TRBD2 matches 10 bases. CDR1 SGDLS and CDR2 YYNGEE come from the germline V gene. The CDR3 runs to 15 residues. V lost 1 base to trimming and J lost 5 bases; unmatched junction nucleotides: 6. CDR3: CASSVSSLAGDEQYF. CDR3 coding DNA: TGTGCCAGCAGCGTAAGTTCCCTAGCGGGAGACGAGCAGTACTTC.

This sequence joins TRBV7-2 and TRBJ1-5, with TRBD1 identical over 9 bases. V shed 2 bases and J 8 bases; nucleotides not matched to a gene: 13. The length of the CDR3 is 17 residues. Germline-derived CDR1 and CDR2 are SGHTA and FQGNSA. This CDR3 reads CASSLLGTGYLGKPQHF. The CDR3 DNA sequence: TGTGCCAGCAGCTTATTAGGGACAGGGTACTTGGGAAAGCCCCAGCATTTT.